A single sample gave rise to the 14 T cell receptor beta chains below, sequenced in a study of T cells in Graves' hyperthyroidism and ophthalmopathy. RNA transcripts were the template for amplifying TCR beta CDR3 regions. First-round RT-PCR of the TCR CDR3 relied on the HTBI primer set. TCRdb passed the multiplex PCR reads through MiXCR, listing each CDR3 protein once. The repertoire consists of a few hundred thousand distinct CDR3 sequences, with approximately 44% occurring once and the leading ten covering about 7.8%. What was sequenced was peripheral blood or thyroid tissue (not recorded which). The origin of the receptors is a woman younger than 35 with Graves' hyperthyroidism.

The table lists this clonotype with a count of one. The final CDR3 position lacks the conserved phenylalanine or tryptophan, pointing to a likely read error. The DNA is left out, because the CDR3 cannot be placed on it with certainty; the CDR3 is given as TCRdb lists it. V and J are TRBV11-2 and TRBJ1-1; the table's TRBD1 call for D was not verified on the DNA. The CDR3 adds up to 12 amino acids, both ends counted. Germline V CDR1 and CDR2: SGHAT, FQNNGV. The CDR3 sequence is CASSLRGPLWHS.

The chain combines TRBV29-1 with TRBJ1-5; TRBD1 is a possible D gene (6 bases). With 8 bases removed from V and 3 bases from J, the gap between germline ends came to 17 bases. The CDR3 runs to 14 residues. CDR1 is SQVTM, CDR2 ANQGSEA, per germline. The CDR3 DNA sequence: TGCAGCAGACCCGACAGGTACCTCAATCAGCCCCAGCATTTT. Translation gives CSRPDRYLNQPQHF.

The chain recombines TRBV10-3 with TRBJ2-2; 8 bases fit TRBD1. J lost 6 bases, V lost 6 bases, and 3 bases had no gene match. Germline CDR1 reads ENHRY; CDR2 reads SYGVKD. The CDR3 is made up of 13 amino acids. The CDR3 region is CAISKTGAGELFF. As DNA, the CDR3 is TGTGCCATCAGCAAGACAGGGGCCGGGGAGCTGTTTTTT.

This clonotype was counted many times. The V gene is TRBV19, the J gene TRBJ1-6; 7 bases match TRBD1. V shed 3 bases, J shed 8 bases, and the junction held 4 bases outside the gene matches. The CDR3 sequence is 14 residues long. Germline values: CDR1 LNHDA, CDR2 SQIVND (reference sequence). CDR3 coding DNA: TGTGCCAGTAGTATCGGGACAGATTATTCACCCCTCCACTTT. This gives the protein CASSIGTDYSPLHF.

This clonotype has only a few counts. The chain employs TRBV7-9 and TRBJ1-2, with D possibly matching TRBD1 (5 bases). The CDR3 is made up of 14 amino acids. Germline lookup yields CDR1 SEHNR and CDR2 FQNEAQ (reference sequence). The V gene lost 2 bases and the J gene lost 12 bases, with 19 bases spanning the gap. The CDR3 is CASSLRGKSAGNTF. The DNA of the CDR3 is TGTGCCAGCAGCTTAAGGGGCAAGTCTGCCGGAAACACCTTC.

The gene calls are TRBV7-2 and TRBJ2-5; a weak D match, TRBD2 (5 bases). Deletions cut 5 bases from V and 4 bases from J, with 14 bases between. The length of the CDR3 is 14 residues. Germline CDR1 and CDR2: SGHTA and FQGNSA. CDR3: CASSARRERETQYF. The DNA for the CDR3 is TGTGCCAGCAGCGCGAGACGGGAACGAGAGACCCAGTACTTC. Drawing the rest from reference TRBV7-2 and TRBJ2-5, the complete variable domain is GAGVSQSPSNKVTEKGKDVELRCDPISGHTALYWYRQSLGQGLEFLIYFQGNSAPDKSGLPSDRFSAERTGGSVSTLTIQRTQQEDSAVYLCASSARRERETQYFGPGTRLLVL.

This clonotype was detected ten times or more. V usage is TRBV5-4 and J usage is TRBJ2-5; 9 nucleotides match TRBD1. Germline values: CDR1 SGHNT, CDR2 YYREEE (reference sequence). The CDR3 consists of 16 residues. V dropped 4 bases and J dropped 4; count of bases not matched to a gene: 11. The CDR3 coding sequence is TGTGCCAGCAGCGGCCCGGGACAGGGAGGTCGAGAGACCCAGTACTTC. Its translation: CASSGPGQGGRETQYF.

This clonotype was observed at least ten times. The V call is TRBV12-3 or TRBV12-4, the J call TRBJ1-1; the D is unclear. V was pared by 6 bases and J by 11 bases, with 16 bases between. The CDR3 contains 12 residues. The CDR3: CASSPDAVGAFF. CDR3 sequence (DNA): TGTGCCAGCAGCCCGGACGCCGTAGGGGCTTTCTTT.

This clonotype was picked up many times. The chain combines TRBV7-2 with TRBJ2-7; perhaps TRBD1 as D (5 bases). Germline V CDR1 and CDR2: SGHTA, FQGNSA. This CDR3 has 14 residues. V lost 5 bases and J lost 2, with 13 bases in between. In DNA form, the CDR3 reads TGTGCCAGCAGCCGCCCGACAGCCCCCTACGAGCAGTACTTC. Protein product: CASSRPTAPYEQYF.

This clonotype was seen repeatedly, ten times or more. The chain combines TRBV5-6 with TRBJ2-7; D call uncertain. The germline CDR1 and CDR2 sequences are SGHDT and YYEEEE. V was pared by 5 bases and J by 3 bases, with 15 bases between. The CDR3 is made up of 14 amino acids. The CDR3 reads CASRSGPTNYEQYF. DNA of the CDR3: TGTGCCAGCAGATCCGGACCTACGAACTACGAGCAGTACTTC.

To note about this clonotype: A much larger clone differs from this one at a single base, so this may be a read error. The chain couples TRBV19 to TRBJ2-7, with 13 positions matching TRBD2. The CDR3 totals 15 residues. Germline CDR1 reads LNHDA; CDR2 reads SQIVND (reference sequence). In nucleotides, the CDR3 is TGTGCCAGTAGTATACGGACTAGCGGGAGAAACGAGCAGCACTTC. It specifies CASSIRTSGRNEQHF.

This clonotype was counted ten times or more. CDR3 coding DNA: TGTGCCAGTAGTTCGACTATCCCTGGAAACACCATATATTTT. It is translated as CASSSTIPGNTIYF. The V gene is TRBV19, the J gene TRBJ1-3; D unresolved. Trimming shortened V by 5 bases and J by 2 bases, and 10 bases separated the two germline ends. The CDR3 totals 14 residues. From germline, CDR1 is LNHDA and CDR2 SQIVND (reference sequence).

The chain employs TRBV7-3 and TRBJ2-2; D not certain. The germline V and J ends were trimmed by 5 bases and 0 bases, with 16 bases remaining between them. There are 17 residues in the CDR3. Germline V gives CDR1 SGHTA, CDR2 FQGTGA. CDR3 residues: CASSPRLSLANTGELFF. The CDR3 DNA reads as TGTGCCAGCAGCCCGCGACTGAGCCTGGCGAACACCGGGGAGCTGTTTTTT.

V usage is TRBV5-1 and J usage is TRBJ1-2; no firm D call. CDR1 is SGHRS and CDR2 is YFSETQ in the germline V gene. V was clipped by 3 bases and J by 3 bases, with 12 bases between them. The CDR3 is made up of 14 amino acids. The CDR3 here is CASSSEGRYYGYTF. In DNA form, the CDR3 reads TGCGCCAGCAGCTCAGAAGGACGGTACTATGGCTACACCTTC.